This TCR beta chain was recorded in a study of beta chain features in type 1 diabetes. Turning to the study itself: What patients shared with healthy donors was a similar profile of age, gender and cell yields. Findings and caveats of the study: Unsettled here was the matter of whether HLA type influences TCRB rearrangement. In all four CD4+ subsets, TCRB CDR3 length was significantly, moderately reduced in type 1 diabetes. Healthy donors had naive, central memory and Treg TCRB repertoires that appeared less similar than those seen among patients. Sequencing of cDNA might inflate the share of cells that strongly express TCR.

This CDR3 is 11 amino acids long. Germline values: CDR1 MNHNY, CDR2 SVGAGI (reference sequence). Trimming took off 7 bases at V and 6 bases at J, with 9 bases between the two ends. Regarding this clone: Antigen specificity is unknown.

Reverse transcription of all isolated RNA meant that expressed TCRB transcripts were sequenced. The protocol was immunoSEQ multiplex PCR, while the TCRdb copy is restricted to in-frame clones and leaves out a portion. Here the sample spans 300,000 or so clones, 9.3% being singletons. The chain combines TRBV6-6 with TRBJ1-1; D might be TRBD1 (5 bases). Sequences were obtained from central memory CD4+ T cells from blood. The TCR was taken from a man in his thirties or forties with type 1 diabetes. DNA of the CDR3: TGTGCCAGCATGGGGGATTCTGAAGCTTTCTTT. Its translation is CASMGDSEAFF.